Shown below are 20 T cell receptor beta chains from a single sample sequenced in a study of identical twins. TCRdb passed the 5' RACE reads through MiXCR, listing each CDR3 protein once. Of 1.5 million to 2 million distinct CDR3 sequences listed, about 30% were seen once; the top ten hold 0.27%. Sequencing was carried out using cord blood. All receptors derive from a newborn girl in good health.

This clonotype was picked up a small number of times. The CDR3 region is CASSYLPPGAGTKGDTQYF. The CDR3 DNA is TGTGCCAGCAGTTACCTCCCCCCCGGGGCGGGGACAAAAGGAGATACGCAGTATTTT. The chain combines TRBV6-5 with TRBJ2-3; D possibly uses TRBD1 or TRBD2 (6 bases each). Germline V gene lookup returns CDR1 MNHEY and CDR2 SVGAGI. The length of the CDR3 is 19 residues. Deletions cut 2 bases from V and 5 bases from J, with 26 bases between.

On this clonotype: This may arise from a read error, as a much more abundant clone is one base away. This chain connects TRBV3-1 to TRBJ2-5, with TRBD1 as a possible D gene (6 bases). The CDR3 runs to 15 residues. Germline V gives CDR1 LGHDT, CDR2 YNNKEL (reference sequence). Trimming took 2 bases from V and 4 from J, leaving 14 bases between them. The DNA of the CDR3 is TGTGCCAGCAGCCAAAGCAGGGGTTCAATAGAGACCCAGTACTTC. Translation gives CASSQSRGSIETQYF.

The V call is TRBV20-1, the J call TRBJ2-1; 7 bases map to TRBD2. The CDR3 is 17 amino acids. Losses at the gene ends were 0 bases for V and 7 bases for J; bases not matched to a gene: 15. The V gene's germline CDR1 is DFQATT and CDR2 SNEGSKA (reference sequence). The CDR3 loop is CSAREVHCAGAGNEQFF. The CDR3 DNA follows: TGCAGTGCTAGAGAAGTCCACTGTGCGGGAGCTGGGAATGAGCAGTTCTTC.

Ten or more counts support this clonotype. The chain uses TRBV3-1 and TRBJ1-2; perhaps TRBD1 as D (5 bases). Per the germline V gene, CDR1 is LGHDT and CDR2 is YNNKEL (reference sequence). The CDR3 length is 15 residues. Trimming shortened V by 0 bases and J by 4 bases, and 12 bases separated the two germline ends. CDR3 loop: CASSQDRRGGYGYTF. CDR3 coding DNA: TGTGCCAGCAGCCAAGATCGTAGGGGCGGCTATGGCTACACCTTC.

This clonotype has more than one count but fewer than ten. This chain links TRBV7-2 with TRBJ2-1; D remains unclear. This CDR3 contains 16 residues. The V gene lost 1 base and the J gene lost 8 bases, with 18 bases spanning the gap. Germline V CDR1 and CDR2: SGHTA, FQGNSA. CDR3 in amino acids: CASSLGPNLVVYEQFF. The CDR3 DNA follows: TGTGCCAGCAGCTTAGGGCCTAATTTAGTCGTGTATGAGCAGTTCTTC. The whole variable domain, remainder taken from reference TRBV7-2 and TRBJ2-1, is GAGVSQSPSNKVTEKGKDVELRCDPISGHTALYWYRQSLGQGLEFLIYFQGNSAPDKSGLPSDRFSAERTGGSVSTLTIQRTQQEDSAVYLCASSLGPNLVVYEQFFGPGTRLTVL.

This clonotype has ten or more counts. The rearrangement links TRBV5-5 to TRBJ1-4; the D gene is possibly TRBD1 (5 bases). The CDR3 runs to 16 residues. Between the trimmed V and J ends, which lost 4 bases and 8 bases, there was a span of 21 bases. The V gene's germline CDR1 is SGHKS and CDR2 YYEKEE (reference sequence). CDR3: CASSDLRRDVGEKLFF. The DNA of the CDR3 is TGTGCCAGCAGCGATTTACGCCGGGACGTAGGCGAAAAACTGTTTTTT.

This sequence joins TRBV10-2 and TRBJ2-1, with TRBD2 identical over 14 bases. This CDR3 region has 17 residues. From germline, CDR1 is WSHSY and CDR2 SAAADI. The V gene end was trimmed by 5 bases and the J gene end by 10 bases; junction bases not matched to a gene: 13. For the CDR3, the DNA is TGCGCCAGCAGTCTGGGACTAGCGGGGGCCCGGCTGACGGAGCAGTTCTTC. This translates into CASSLGLAGARLTEQFF.

The DNA of the CDR3 is TGTGCCAGCAGCCGTCCAGGGACTCGCTACACCTTC. Protein sequence: CASSRPGTRYTF. This chain uses TRBV3-1 with TRBJ1-2; D is possibly TRBD1 (5 bases). Germline CDR1 reads LGHDT; CDR2 reads YNNKEL (reference sequence). The CDR3 spans 12 residues. With 4 bases removed from V and 9 bases from J, the gap between germline ends came to 12 bases.

As for this clonotype: With only one base between it and a far larger clone, this is likely a read error. The DNA of the CDR3 is TGCAGCTCTAGGACGGGAGAGACCCAGTACTTC. Its protein is CSSRTGETQYF. The chain is built from TRBV29-1 and TRBJ2-5, with unresolved D. V shed 8 bases and J shed 4 bases, with 11 bases lying between them. Germline V gene data show CDR1 as SQVTM and CDR2 as ANQGSEA. The CDR3 contains 11 residues.

This clonotype was recorded at least ten times. The CDR3 bases are TGCAGTGCTTCCGGACTAGCGGGTTCCTACAATGAGCAGTTCTTC. It specifies CSASGLAGSYNEQFF. The V gene is TRBV20-1, the J gene TRBJ2-1; 11 positions agree with TRBD2. Germline lookup yields CDR1 DFQATT and CDR2 SNEGSKA (reference sequence). The CDR3 contains 15 residues. V shed 5 bases and J 1 base; nucleotides not matched to a gene: 4.

This clonotype has only a few counts. The V and J genes are TRBV4-1 and TRBJ2-5; 8 nucleotides agree with TRBD1. This CDR3 contains 17 residues. In germline, CDR1 is MGHRA, CDR2 YSYEKL. Trimming took 2 bases from V and 0 from J; bases not matched to a gene: 8. CDR3 sequence (DNA): TGCGCCAGCAGCCAAATATGGGACAGGAGATACCAAGAGACCCAGTACTTC. This codes for CASSQIWDRRYQETQYF.

The chain employs TRBV4-1 and TRBJ2-4; TRBD1 might be the D (5 bases). The CDR3 spans 18 residues. Germline V gives CDR1 MGHRA, CDR2 YSYEKL. Between the trimmed V and J ends, which lost 2 bases and 1 base, there was a span of 18 bases. The CDR3 here is CASSQSYALAGAKNIQYF. Written as DNA, the CDR3 is TGCGCCAGCAGCCAATCTTACGCATTAGCAGGGGCCAAAAACATTCAGTACTTC.

Many counts were recorded for this clonotype. The rearrangement links TRBV4-2 to TRBJ2-3; D may be TRBD2 (6 bases). V shed 0 bases and J shed 2 bases, with 12 bases lying between them. Germline V gives CDR1 LGHNA, CDR2 YNFKEQ. This CDR3 region has 16 residues. The CDR3 DNA is TGTGCCAGCAGCCAAGATCGGGCGGGGCCCACAGATACGCAGTATTTT. It is translated as CASSQDRAGPTDTQYF.

This clonotype has a handful of counts. V usage is TRBV5-4 and J usage is TRBJ2-7; D is possibly TRBD1 (5 bases). CDR3 size: 13 residues. Trimming shortened V by 0 bases and J by 7 bases, and 11 bases separated the two germline ends. The V gene's germline CDR1 is SGHNT and CDR2 YYREEE (reference sequence). The CDR3 loop is CASSLGAGREQYF. CDR3 DNA: TGTGCCAGCAGCTTGGGGGCAGGGCGGGAGCAGTACTTC.

The chain joins TRBV27 to TRBJ2-5; 10 bases are shared with TRBD1. Germline lookup yields CDR1 MNHEY and CDR2 SMNVEV (reference sequence). The CDR3 extends over 18 amino acids. The ends lost 5 bases at V and 2 bases at J; junction bases unmatched: 14. The CDR3 DNA sequence: TGTGCCAGCAGTAAACGGGTTTGGACAGGGGGAAGTCAAGAGACCCAGTACTTC. Translation: CASSKRVWTGGSQETQYF.

This clonotype was counted only a few times. The chain uses TRBV7-2 and TRBJ2-3; the match to TRBD2 covers 8 bases. Germline V gene data show CDR1 as SGHTA and CDR2 as FQGNSA. The CDR3 runs 13 residues. V lost 11 bases and J lost 4; bases outside the gene matches: 8. The CDR3 nucleotides are TGTGCCCAGAGGCTAGCGGGCTCAGATACGCAGTATTTT. Residues: CAQRLAGSDTQYF.

The chain has TRBV5-1 and TRBJ1-1; D gene uncertain. The CDR3 is 15 residues long. The germline V gene has CDR1 SGHRS and CDR2 YFSETQ. Trimming removed 3 bases from V and 5 bases from J, with 17 bases in between. The DNA for the CDR3 is TGCGCCAGCAGCTCGATCGGGGTCCTGGGGACTGAAGCTTTCTTT. It encodes CASSSIGVLGTEAFF.

This clonotype was observed a few times. The chain carries TRBV12-3 or TRBV12-4 and TRBJ2-1; TRBD2 matches at 10 bases. V was clipped by 4 bases and J by 3 bases; unmatched bases: 12. The CDR3 is 18 amino acids. The CDR3 is CASSSTLAGVGYYNEQFF. The CDR3 DNA follows: TGTGCCAGCAGTTCGACCCTAGCGGGAGTAGGGTACTACAATGAGCAGTTCTTC.

This clonotype has just a few counts. V usage is TRBV11-2 and J usage is TRBJ2-3, with 7 bases matching TRBD2. The V gene's germline CDR1 is SGHAT and CDR2 FQNNGV. V lost 8 bases and J lost 3; bases outside the gene matches: 14. The CDR3 runs 16 residues. As DNA, the CDR3 is TGTGCCAGCTCCCGTAAAGGGCGGGAGAGGACAGATACGCAGTATTTT. Its protein is CASSRKGRERTDTQYF.

The rearrangement links TRBV10-3 to TRBJ1-2; D ambiguous. The ends were cut back, 7 bases at V and 0 bases at J, with 15 bases in the middle. In germline, CDR1 is ENHRY, CDR2 SYGVKD. CDR3 size: 15 residues. Here the CDR3 DNA reads TGTGCCATCATGCATGGTATTAGAGCTAACTATGGCTACACCTTC. Protein sequence: CAIMHGIRANYGYTF.